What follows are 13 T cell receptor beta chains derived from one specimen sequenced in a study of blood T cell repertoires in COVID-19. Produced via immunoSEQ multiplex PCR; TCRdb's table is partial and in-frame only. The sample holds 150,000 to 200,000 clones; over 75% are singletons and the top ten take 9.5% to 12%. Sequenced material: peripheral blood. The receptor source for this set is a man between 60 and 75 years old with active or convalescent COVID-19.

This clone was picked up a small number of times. The CDR3, as DNA: TGTGCCAGCAGTGAATTGGGGGCAACAGGGGAGACCCAGTACTTC. As protein: CASSELGATGETQYF. The rearrangement uses TRBV2 and TRBJ2-5; D may be TRBD1 (6 bases). CDR1 is SNHLY and CDR2 is FYNNEI in the germline V gene. This CDR3 spans 15 amino acids. V lost 2 bases, J lost 5 bases, and 15 bases lay in between.

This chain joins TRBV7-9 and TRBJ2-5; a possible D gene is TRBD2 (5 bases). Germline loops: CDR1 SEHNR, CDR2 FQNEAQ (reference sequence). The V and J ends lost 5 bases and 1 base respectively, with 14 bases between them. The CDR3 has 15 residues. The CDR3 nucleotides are TGTGCCAGCAGCCCGAGGAGGCAAACCCAAGAGACCCAGTACTTC. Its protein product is CASSPRRQTQETQYF.

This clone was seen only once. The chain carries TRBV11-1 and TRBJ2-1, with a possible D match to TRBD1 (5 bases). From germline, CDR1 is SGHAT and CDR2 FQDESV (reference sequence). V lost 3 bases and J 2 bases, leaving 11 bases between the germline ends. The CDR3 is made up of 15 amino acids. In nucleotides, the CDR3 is TGTGCCAGCAGCTTGGGGCAGCAGGCCTACAATGAGCAGTTCTTC. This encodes CASSLGQQAYNEQFF.

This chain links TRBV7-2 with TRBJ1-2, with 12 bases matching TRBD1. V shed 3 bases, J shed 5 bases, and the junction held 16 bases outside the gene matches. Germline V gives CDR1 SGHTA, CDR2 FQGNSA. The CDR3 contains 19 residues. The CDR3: CASSFNGQTGTGGAYGYTF. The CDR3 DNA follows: TGTGCCAGCAGCTTCAATGGGCAAACCGGGACAGGGGGCGCGTATGGCTACACCTTC.

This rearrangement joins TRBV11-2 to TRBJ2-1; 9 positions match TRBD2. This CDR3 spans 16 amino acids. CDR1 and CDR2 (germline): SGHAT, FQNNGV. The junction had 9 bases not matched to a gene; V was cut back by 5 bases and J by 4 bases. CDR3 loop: CASSQMAGGIYNEQFF. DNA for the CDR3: TGTGCCAGCAGCCAAATGGCGGGGGGGATATACAATGAGCAGTTCTTC.

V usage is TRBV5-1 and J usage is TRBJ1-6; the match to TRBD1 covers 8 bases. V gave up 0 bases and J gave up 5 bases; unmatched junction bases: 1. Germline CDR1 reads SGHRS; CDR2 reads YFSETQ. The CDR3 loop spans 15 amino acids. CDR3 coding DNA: TGCGCCAGCAGCTTGGGGACAGGGAATAATTCACCCCTCCACTTT. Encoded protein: CASSLGTGNNSPLHF.

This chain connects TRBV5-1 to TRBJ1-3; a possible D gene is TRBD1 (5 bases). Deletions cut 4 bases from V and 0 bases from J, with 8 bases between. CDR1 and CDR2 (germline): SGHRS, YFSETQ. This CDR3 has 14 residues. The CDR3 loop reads CASSPGDSGNTIYF. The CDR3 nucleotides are TGCGCCAGCAGCCCGGGGGACTCTGGAAACACCATATATTTT.

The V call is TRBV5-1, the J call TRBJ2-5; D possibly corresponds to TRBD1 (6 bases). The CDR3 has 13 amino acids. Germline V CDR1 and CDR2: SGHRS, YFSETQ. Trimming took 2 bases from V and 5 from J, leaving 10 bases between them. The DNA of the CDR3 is TGCGCCAGCAGCTTTGACAGGCCGGAGACCCAGTACTTC. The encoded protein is CASSFDRPETQYF.

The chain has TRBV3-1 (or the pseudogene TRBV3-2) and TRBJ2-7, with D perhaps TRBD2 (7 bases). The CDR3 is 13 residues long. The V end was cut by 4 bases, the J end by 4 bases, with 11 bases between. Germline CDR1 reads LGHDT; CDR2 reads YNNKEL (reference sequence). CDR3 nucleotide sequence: TGTGCCAGCAGCCCCCGGGGGGCTTACGAGCAGTACTTC. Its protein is CASSPRGAYEQYF.

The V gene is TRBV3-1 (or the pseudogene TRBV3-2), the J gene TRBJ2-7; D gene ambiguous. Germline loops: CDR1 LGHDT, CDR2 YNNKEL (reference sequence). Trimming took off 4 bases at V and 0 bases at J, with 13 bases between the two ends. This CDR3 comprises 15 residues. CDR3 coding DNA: TGTGCCAGCAGCCCGGGTGCAAATCCCTCCTACGAGCAGTACTTC. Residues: CASSPGANPSYEQYF.

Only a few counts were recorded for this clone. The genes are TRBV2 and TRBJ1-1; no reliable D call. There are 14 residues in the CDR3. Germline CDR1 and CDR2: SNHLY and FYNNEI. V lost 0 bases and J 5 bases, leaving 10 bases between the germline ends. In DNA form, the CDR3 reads TGTGCCAGCAGTGAAGCTCCTGAGGTAACTGAAGCTTTCTTT. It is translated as CASSEAPEVTEAFF.

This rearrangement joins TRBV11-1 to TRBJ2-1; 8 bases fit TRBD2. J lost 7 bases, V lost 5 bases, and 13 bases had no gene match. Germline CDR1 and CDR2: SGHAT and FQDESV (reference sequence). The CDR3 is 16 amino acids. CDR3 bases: TGTGCCAGCAGCCTCCTCCACGGGAGGGTGGGGAATGAGCAGTTCTTC. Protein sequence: CASSLLHGRVGNEQFF.

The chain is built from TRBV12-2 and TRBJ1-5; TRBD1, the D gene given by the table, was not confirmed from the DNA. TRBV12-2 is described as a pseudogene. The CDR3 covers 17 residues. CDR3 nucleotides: TGTGCAAGTCGCACACCCATCGGACAGAGCCTTAATCAGCCCCAGCATTTT. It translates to CASRTPIGQSLNQPQHF.